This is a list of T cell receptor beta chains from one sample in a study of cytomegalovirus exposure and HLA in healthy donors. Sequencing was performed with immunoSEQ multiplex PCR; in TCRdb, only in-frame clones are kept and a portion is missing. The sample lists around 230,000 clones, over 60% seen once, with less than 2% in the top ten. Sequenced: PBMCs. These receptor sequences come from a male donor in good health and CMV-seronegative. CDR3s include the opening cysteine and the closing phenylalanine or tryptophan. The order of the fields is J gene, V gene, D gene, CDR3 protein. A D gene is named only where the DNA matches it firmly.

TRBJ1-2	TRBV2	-	CASSVGEPYGYTF
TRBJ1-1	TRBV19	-	CASSASDNMNTEAFF
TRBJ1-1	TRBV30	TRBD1	CAWGQGVTFF
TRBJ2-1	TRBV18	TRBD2	CASSPRYSGPDNEQFF
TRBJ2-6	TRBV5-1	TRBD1	CASSSLPGQGDSGANVLTF
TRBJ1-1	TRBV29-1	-	CSVEGRVYSEAFF
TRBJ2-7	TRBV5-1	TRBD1	CASNHGTGGAYEQYF
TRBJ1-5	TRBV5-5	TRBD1	CASSSPGGGQPQHF
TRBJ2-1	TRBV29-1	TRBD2	CSVDGGRAYEQFF
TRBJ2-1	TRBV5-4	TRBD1	CASSPWTGGTEQFF
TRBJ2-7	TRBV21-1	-	CASNADRGQREQYF
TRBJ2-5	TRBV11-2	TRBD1	CASSKRQGKETQYF
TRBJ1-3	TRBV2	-	CASSENRAAGNTIYF
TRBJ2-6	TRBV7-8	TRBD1	CGTGLDSGANVLTF
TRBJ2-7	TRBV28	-	CASANGQGLSYEQYF
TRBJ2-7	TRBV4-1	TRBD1	CASSQGETGLTYEQYF
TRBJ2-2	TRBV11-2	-	CASSLGYRTNTGELFF
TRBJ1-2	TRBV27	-	CATQGSGGYTF
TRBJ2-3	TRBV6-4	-	CASSVSGTDTQYF
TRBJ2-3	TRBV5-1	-	CASSSEYRGDTQYF
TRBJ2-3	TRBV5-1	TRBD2	CASRTSGNSDTQYF
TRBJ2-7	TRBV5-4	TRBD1	CASSFPRGQEQYF
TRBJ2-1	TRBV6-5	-	CASSYLRRADNEQFF
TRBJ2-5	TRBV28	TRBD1	CASSQDRDSARETQYF
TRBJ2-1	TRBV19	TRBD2	CASSSETSSLTDEQFF
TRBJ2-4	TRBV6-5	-	CASSYSRGWGIQYF
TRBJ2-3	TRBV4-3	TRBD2	CASSQDPAGGKDTQYF
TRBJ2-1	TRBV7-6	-	CASSLSQGVGDEQFF
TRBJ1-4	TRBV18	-	CASSPGGSNEKLFF
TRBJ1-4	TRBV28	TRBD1	CASSSPGQGNEKLFF
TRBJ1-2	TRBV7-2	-	CASSLAGGLNYGYTF
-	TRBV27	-	CATRDSIDEQYF
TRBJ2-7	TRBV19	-	CASSMAGYEQYF
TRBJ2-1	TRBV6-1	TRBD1	CASSGRGDRGLGEQFF
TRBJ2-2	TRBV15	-	CATSRDTGELFF
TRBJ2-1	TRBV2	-	CASSEKGYSYNEQFF
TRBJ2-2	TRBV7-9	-	CASSLARRPPGGELFF
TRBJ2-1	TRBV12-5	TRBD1	CASGNLRGTEQFF
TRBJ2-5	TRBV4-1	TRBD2	CASSQVSLAEETQYF
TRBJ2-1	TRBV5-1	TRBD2	CASSRTSGGDEQFF
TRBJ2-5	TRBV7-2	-	CASSLRSPVGGGETQYF
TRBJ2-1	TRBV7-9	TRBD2	CASSLARGTSRNEQFF
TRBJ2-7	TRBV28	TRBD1	CASTSPGTGVSYEQYF
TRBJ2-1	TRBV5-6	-	CASSFGTRLAREQFF
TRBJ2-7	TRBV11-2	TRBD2	CASSLGLRLAGDEQYF